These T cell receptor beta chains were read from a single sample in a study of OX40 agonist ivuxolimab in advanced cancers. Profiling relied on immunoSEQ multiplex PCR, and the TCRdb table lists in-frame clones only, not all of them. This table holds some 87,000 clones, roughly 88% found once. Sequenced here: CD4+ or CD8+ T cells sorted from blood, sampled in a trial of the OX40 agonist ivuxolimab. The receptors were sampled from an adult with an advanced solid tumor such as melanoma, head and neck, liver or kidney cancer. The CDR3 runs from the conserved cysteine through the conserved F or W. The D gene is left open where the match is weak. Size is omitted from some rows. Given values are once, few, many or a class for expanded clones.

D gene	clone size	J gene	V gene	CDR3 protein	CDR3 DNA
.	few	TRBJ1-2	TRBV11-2	CASSARQVGYTF	TGTGCCAGCAGCGCTAGACAAGTCGGCTACACCTTC
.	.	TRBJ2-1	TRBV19	CASSPGARTGREEQFF	TGTGCCAGTAGTCCAGGGGCCCGGACTGGCCGGGAGGAGCAGTTCTTC
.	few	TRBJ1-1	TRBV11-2	CASSLDRTVEAFF	TGTGCCAGCAGCTTAGACCGGACGGTAGAAGCTTTCTTT
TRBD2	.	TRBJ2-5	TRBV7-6	CASSLRISGRTEETQYF	TGTGCCAGCAGCTTACGGATTAGCGGGAGAACGGAAGAGACCCAGTACTTC
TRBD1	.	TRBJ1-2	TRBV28	CASSIPDRGSSPGYTF	TGTGCCAGCAGTATCCCTGACAGGGGCTCTAGTCCTGGCTACACCTTC
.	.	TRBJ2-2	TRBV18	CASSSDAKGFVGELFF	TGTGCCAGCTCATCGGACGCTAAGGGCTTCGTCGGGGAGCTGTTTTTT
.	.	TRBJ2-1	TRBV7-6	CASSLGGGFSSYNEQFF	TGTGCCAGCAGCTTAGGTGGGGGATTCAGCTCCTACAATGAGCAGTTCTTC
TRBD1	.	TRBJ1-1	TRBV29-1	CSVGEGTGAAFF	TGCAGCGTTGGGGAGGGAACAGGGGCAGCTTTCTTT
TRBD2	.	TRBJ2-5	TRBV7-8	CASSLALAGGQETQYF	TGTGCCAGCAGCTTAGCGCTAGCGGGAGGCCAAGAGACCCAGTACTTC
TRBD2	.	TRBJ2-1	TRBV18	CASSPIDSGSSYNEQFF	TGTGCCAGCTCACCCATCGATAGCGGGAGCTCCTACAATGAGCAGTTCTTC
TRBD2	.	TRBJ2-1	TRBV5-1	CASSLQAGKDEQFF	TGCGCCAGCAGCTTGCAAGCGGGAAAGGATGAGCAGTTCTTC
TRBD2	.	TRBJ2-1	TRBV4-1	CASSQSRAGGIGEQFF	TGCGCCAGCAGCCAATCACGAGCGGGGGGAATCGGTGAGCAGTTCTTC
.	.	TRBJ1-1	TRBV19	CASSIDGHRRDFF	TGTGCCAGTAGTATCGACGGACATAGGAGGGATTTCTTT
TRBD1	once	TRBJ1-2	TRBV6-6	CASSRDGDRPYGYTF	TGTGCCAGCAGCCGGGATGGGGACAGACCATATGGCTACACCTTC
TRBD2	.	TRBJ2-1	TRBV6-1	CASSEVGVSGKLEQFF	TGTGCCAGCAGTGAAGTGGGAGTGAGCGGGAAACTTGAGCAGTTCTTC
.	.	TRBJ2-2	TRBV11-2	CASSLERTGELFF	TGTGCCAGCAGCTTAGAGAGGACCGGGGAGCTGTTTTTT
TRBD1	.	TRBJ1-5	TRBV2	CASRDRDYSNQPQHF	TGTGCCAGCAGGGACAGGGACTATAGCAATCAGCCCCAGCATTTT
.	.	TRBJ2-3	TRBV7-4	CASRMRWTQYF	TGTGCCAGCAGGATGCGGTGGACGCAGTATTTT
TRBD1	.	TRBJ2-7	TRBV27	CASSPHGTVGAYEQYF	TGTGCCAGCAGTCCCCACGGGACAGTGGGGGCCTACGAGCAGTACTTC
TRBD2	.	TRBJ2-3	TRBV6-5	CASSSPSGGSHTQYF	TGTGCCAGCAGCTCCCCCAGCGGGGGGAGTCATACGCAGTATTTT
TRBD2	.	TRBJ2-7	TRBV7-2	CASSLASGGTPYEQYF	TGTGCCAGCAGCTTAGCTAGCGGGGGGACCCCCTACGAGCAGTACTTC
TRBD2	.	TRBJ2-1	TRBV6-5	CASRYGLAGNNEQFF	TGTGCCAGCAGATACGGACTAGCGGGAAACAATGAGCAGTTCTTC
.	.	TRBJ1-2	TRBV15	CATSRPSRSYGYTF	TGTGCCACCAGCAGACCCTCAAGGTCCTATGGCTACACCTTC
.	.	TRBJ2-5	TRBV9	CASSFQGGGGQETQYF	TGTGCCAGCAGCTTCCAAGGGGGAGGAGGCCAAGAGACCCAGTACTTC
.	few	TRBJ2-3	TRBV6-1	CATSMGLTTDTQYF	TGTGCCACTAGTATGGGCCTCACCACGGATACGCAGTATTTT
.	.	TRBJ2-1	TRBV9	CASSVGWQGRGNEQFF	TGTGCCAGCAGCGTAGGGTGGCAGGGGAGAGGTAATGAGCAGTTCTTC
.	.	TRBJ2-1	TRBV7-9	CASSSPFLAEQFF	TGTGCCAGCAGCTCGCCTTTTCTAGCGGAGCAGTTCTTC
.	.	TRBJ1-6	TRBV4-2	CASSSSARTANSPLHF	TGTGCCAGCAGTTCCTCCGCAAGGACAGCTAATTCACCCCTCCACTTT
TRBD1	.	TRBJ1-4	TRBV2	CASRLSTGAGQKLFF	TGTGCCAGCAGGCTCTCGACAGGGGCAGGGCAAAAACTGTTTTTT
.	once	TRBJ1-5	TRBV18	CASSPRANQPQHF	TGTGCCAGCTCACCCCGGGCCAATCAGCCCCAGCATTTT
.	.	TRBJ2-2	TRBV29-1	CSGSPAGTGELFF	TGCAGCGGAAGCCCGGCGGGAACCGGGGAGCTGTTTTTT
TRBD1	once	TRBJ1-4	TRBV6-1	CASSEAETGSEKLFF	TGTGCCAGCAGTGAGGCCGAGACAGGGTCTGAAAAACTGTTTTTT
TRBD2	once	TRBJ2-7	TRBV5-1	CASSLALAVTPLPNEQYF	TGCGCCAGCAGCTTGGCGCTAGCGGTGACACCACTACCTAACGAGCAGTACTTC
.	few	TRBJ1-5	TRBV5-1	CASSLGGGNQPQHF	TGCGCCAGCAGCTTAGGGGGTGGTAATCAGCCCCAGCATTTT
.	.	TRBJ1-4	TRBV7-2	CASSVRATTNEKLFF	TGTGCCAGCAGCGTGAGGGCCACAACTAATGAAAAACTGTTTTTT
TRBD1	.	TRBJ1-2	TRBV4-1	CASKAGGDYGYTF	TGCGCCAGCAAGGCAGGGGGCGACTATGGCTACACCTTC
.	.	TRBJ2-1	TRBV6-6	CASSYSDPQNEQFF	TGTGCCAGCAGTTACTCGGACCCCCAGAATGAGCAGTTCTTC
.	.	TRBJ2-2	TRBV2	CASSSGGHTNTGELFF	TGTGCCAGCAGCTCTGGCGGACATACGAACACCGGGGAGCTGTTTTTT
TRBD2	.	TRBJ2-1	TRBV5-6	CASSLGRTSTYNEQFF	TGTGCCAGCAGCTTGGGCCGGACTAGCACCTACAATGAGCAGTTCTTC
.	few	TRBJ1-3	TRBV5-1	CASSLSSLSGNTIYF	TGCGCCAGCAGCTTGTCCAGCCTCTCTGGAAACACCATATATTTT
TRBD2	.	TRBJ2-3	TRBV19	CASRRAATSVGDTQYF	TGTGCCAGTAGAAGGGCGGCGACTAGCGTCGGAGATACGCAGTATTTT
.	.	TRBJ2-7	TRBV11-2	CASSSIYEQYF	TGTGCCAGCAGCTCGATTTACGAGCAGTACTTC
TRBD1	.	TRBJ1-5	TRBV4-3	CASSFDRESNQPQHF	TGCGCCAGCAGCTTCGACAGGGAAAGCAATCAGCCCCAGCATTTT
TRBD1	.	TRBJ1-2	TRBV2	CASGLSSGTGGAGYGYTF	TGTGCCAGCGGACTGAGTTCCGGGACAGGGGGCGCGGGCTATGGCTACACCTTC
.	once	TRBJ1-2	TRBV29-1	CSVGVTGNYGYTF	TGCAGCGTTGGAGTCACGGGTAACTATGGCTACACCTTC
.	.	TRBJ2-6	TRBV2	CASSERGANVLTF	TGTGCCAGCAGTGAGAGGGGGGCCAACGTCCTGACTTTC
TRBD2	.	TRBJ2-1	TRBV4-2	CASGTSGGNNEQFF	TGTGCCAGCGGGACTAGCGGAGGGAACAATGAGCAGTTCTTC
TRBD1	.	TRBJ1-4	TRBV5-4	CASSLRTGGGNEKLFF	TGTGCCAGCAGCTTGAGGACAGGGGGCGGAAATGAAAAACTGTTTTTT
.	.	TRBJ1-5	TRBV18	CASSPQLDQPQHF	TGTGCCAGCTCACCACAGTTGGATCAGCCCCAGCATTTT
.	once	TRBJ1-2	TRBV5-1	CASSSLPPGLTYGYTF	TGCGCCAGCAGCTCCCTCCCCCCCGGACTAACCTATGGCTACACCTTC
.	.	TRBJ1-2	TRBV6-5	CASRTKVTPYGYTF	TGTGCCAGCAGGACCAAAGTGACGCCCTATGGCTACACCTTC
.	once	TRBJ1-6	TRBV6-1	CATSPPPLHF	TGTGCCACCTCCCCCCCACCCCTCCACTTT
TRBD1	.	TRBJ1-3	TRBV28	CASSYTGAGNTIYF	TGTGCCAGCAGTTACACAGGGGCTGGAAACACCATATATTTT
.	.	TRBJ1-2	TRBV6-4	CASRPGTEYGYTF	TGTGCCAGCAGACCCGGGACGGAGTATGGCTACACCTTC
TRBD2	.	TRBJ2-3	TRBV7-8	CASSLVLGTSAIRTDTQYF	TGTGCCAGCAGCTTAGTCTTGGGGACTAGCGCGATACGCACAGATACGCAGTATTTT
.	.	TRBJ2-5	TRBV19	CASSIDRGETQYF	TGTGCCAGTAGTATTGACAGAGGGGAGACCCAGTACTTC
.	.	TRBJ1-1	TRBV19	CASSGLLKDTEAFF	TGTGCCAGTAGCGGCCTTTTGAAGGACACTGAAGCTTTCTTT